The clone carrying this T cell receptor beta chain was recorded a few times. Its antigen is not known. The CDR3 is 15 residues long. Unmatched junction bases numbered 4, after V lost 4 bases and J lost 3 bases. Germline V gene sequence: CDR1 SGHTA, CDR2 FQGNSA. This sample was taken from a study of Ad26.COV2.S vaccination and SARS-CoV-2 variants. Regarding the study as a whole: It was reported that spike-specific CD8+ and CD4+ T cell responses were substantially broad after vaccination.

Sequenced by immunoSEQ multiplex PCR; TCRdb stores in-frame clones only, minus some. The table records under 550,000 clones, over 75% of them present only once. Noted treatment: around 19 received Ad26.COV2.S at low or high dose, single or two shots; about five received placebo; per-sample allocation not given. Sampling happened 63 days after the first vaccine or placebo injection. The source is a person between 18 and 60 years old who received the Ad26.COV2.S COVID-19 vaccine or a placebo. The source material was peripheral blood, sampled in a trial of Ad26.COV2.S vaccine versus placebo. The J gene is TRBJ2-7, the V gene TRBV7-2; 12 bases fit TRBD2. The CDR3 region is CASSSGLAGLYEQYF. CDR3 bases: TGTGCCAGCAGCTCGGGACTAGCGGGCCTCTACGAGCAGTACTTC.